Below are 9 T cell receptor beta chains sequenced from a single sample in a study of Ad26.COV2.S vaccination and SARS-CoV-2 variants. Treatment specified: about 20 received Ad26.COV2.S at low or high dose, single or two shots; about 5 received placebo; per-sample allocation not given. Sampling happened 63 days after the first vaccine or placebo injection. Only in-frame clones appear in the TCRdb table, and some are missing; sequencing was by immunoSEQ multiplex PCR. The sample records 350,000 to 500,000 clones, nearly 90% being singletons. The input for sequencing was peripheral blood, taken in a trial of Ad26.COV2.S vaccine versus placebo. The origin of the receptors is a person between 18 and 59 years old who received the Ad26.COV2.S COVID-19 vaccine or a placebo.

V and J are TRBV10-3 and TRBJ1-5; TRBD1 is a possible D gene (6 bases). V was clipped by 5 bases and J by 5 bases, with 16 bases between them. Germline V gene sequence: CDR1 ENHRY, CDR2 SYGVKD. The CDR3 has 15 amino acids. CDR3 protein: CAISKQGKGDQPQHF. The CDR3 bases are TGTGCCATCAGTAAACAGGGTAAGGGGGATCAGCCCCAGCATTTT.

This rearrangement joins TRBV11-3 to TRBJ2-1; 10 positions match TRBD2. V shed 2 bases and J 6 bases; nucleotides not matched to a gene: 7. Germline CDR1 and CDR2: SGHNT and YENEEA. This CDR3 contains 16 residues. The CDR3 spells CASSLYGSGGSNEQFF. The CDR3 DNA reads as TGTGCCAGCAGCTTATATGGTAGCGGGGGGTCCAATGAGCAGTTCTTC.

The CDR3 region has the DNA TGTGCCAGCAGTTACCTCCTTTTCCCCTACGAGCAGTACGTC. Translated: CASSYLLFPYEQYV. V and J are TRBV6-2 or TRBV6-3 and TRBJ2-7; D not certain. The CDR3 sequence is 14 residues long. V was trimmed by 2 bases and J by 2 bases, leaving 10 bases between them. Germline-derived CDR1 and CDR2 are MNHEY and SVGEGT.

CDR3 sequence (DNA): TGTGCCAGCAGCAAAGTGGAAACAGGTAGGGGGCGCGCTTTCTTT. Translation gives CASSKVETGRGRAFF. The chain combines TRBV21-1 with TRBJ1-1; the table's D call of TRBD1 was not tested on the DNA. TRBV21-1 is reported as a pseudogene. There are 15 residues in the CDR3.

V and J are TRBV13 and TRBJ1-2; D is undetermined. The CDR3 length is 12 residues. Trimming stripped 0 bases from V and 8 bases from J, with 7 bases between. In germline, CDR1 is PRHDT, CDR2 FYEKMQ (reference sequence). DNA of the CDR3: TGTGCCAGCAGCTTAGGAGGCGGCGGCTACACCTTC. This encodes CASSLGGGGYTF. The whole variable domain, filled in from reference TRBV13 and TRBJ1-2, reads AAGVIQSPRHLIKEKRETATLKCYPIPRHDTVYWYQQGPGQDPQFLISFYEKMQSDKGSIPDRFSAQQFSDYHSELNMSSLELGDSALYFCASSLGGGGYTFGSGTRLTVV.

The chain combines TRBV7-2 with TRBJ1-2, with 8 bases lining up with TRBD1. Germline CDR1 reads SGHTA; CDR2 reads FQGNSA. This CDR3 comprises 16 residues. Trimming removed 4 bases from V and 4 bases from J; junction bases left unmatched: 11. CDR3 amino acids: CASSSSSATGAYGYTF. The CDR3 DNA reads as TGTGCCAGCAGCTCTAGTTCTGCGACAGGGGCCTATGGCTACACCTTC. The complete variable domain, with remaining parts taken from reference TRBV7-2 and TRBJ1-2, reads GAGVSQSPSNKVTEKGKDVELRCDPISGHTALYWYRQSLGQGLEFLIYFQGNSAPDKSGLPSDRFSAERTGGSVSTLTIQRTQQEDSAVYLCASSSSSATGAYGYTFGSGTRLTVV.

With respect to this clone: Other DNA sequences within the sample encode an identical CDR3. V gene TRBV2 combines with J gene TRBJ2-7; D gene unclear. Germline-derived CDR1 and CDR2 are SNHLY and FYNNEI. The CDR3 runs to 12 residues. Deletions cut 1 base from V and 3 bases from J, with 4 bases between. CDR3 in amino acids: CASSEGGYEQYF. In DNA, the CDR3 is TGTGCCAGCAGTGAAGGGGGCTACGAGCAGTACTTC.

This clone was picked up one time. The V call is TRBV29-1, the J call TRBJ1-1; D is possibly TRBD1 (6 bases). Trimming pared 7 bases from V and 4 bases from J, leaving 13 bases between. This CDR3 has 12 residues. In germline, CDR1 is SQVTM, CDR2 ANQGSEA. CDR3 in DNA: TGCAGCGCCAACAGGGAAATCACTGAAGCTTTCTTT. Its protein product is CSANREITEAFF.

The V and J genes are TRBV6-5 and TRBJ2-2; the D gene is possibly TRBD1 (5 bases). V lost 7 bases to trimming and J lost 4 bases, with 16 bases between them. This CDR3 is built from 15 residues. Germline V gene data show CDR1 as MNHEY and CDR2 as SVGAGI. This CDR3 reads CASTFRTLLTGELFF. In nucleotides, the CDR3 is TGTGCCAGCACTTTCCGGACACTACTCACCGGGGAGCTGTTTTTT.